Shown below are 20 T cell receptor beta chains from a single sample sequenced in a study of shared clonotypes between healthy human individuals (dated by TCRdb to the early 2020s). The library was generated by the immunoSEQ multiplex PCR assay. Here the immuneACCESS table is served through TCRdb, limited to in-frame sequences with V and J called. Missing clones are a known gap in these copies; in checked studies unresolved V genes cover under half, and the rest lacks a known reason. In this sample the table shows 1.6 million or so clones, around 97% of which occur a single time. The ten largest clones add up to over 1% of the sample. The material sequenced was naive CD4+ T cells sorted from blood. Read against the paper, the sample's cell subset or site label means: CD45RA+ positively selected. The receptor source for this set is a man aged 25-45 years in good health.

The chain has TRBV5-1 and TRBJ2-7; 9 nucleotides match TRBD2. V trimming: 3 bases; J trimming: 2 bases; junction bases outside the gene matches: 9. The CDR3 is made up of 16 amino acids. Germline V gives CDR1 SGHRS, CDR2 YFSETQ. CDR3 bases: TGCGCCAGCAGCTGGGCCCTTGGACTAGCGACCTACGAGCAGTACTTC. Amino acids: CASSWALGLATYEQYF.

The chain combines TRBV5-1 with TRBJ1-3; no firm D call. The CDR3 has 16 amino acids. V was pared by 1 base and J by 1 base, with 12 bases between. Germline CDR1 and CDR2: SGHRS and YFSETQ. CDR3 nucleotides: TGCGCCAGCAGCTTGTCCGGGCTTAGTTCTGGAAACACCATATATTTT. Its protein product is CASSLSGLSSGNTIYF.

The rearrangement joins TRBV7-2 to TRBJ2-3; a possible D gene is TRBD2 (6 bases). Trimming cost V 1 base and J 6 bases, with 17 bases left between them. The germline gives CDR1 SGHTA, CDR2 FQGNSA. There are 16 residues in the CDR3. The CDR3 sequence is CASSLESGGGSDTQYF. The CDR3 region has the DNA TGTGCCAGCAGCTTAGAATCTGGTGGGGGGTCGGATACGCAGTATTTT.

The V and J genes are TRBV19 and TRBJ1-2; 7 bases align to TRBD1. This CDR3 is 17 amino acids long. CDR1 and CDR2 from the germline V gene are LNHDA and SQIVND (reference sequence). V was clipped by 1 base and J by 5 bases; unmatched bases: 13. The CDR3 protein is CASSIVLRAGGRYGYTF. The CDR3, as DNA: TGTGCCAGTAGTATAGTTCTACGGGCAGGGGGGCGTTATGGCTACACCTTC.

This chain joins TRBV9 and TRBJ2-2; 8 nucleotides align to TRBD2. V lost 0 bases to trimming and J lost 4 bases; unmatched junction nucleotides: 8. The V gene's germline CDR1 is SGDLS and CDR2 YYNGEE. The CDR3 has 17 amino acids. In nucleotides, the CDR3 is TGTGCCAGCAGCGTAGGCCCGGGGGGGCAGGGCACCGGGGAGCTGTTTTTT. Amino acids: CASSVGPGGQGTGELFF. The variable domain in full, completed from reference TRBV9 and TRBJ2-2, reads DSGVTQTPKHLITATGQRVTLRCSPRSGDLSVYWYQQSLDQGLQFLIQYYNGEERAKGNILERFSAQQFPDLHSELNLSSLELGDSALYFCASSVGPGGQGTGELFFGEGSRLTVL.

The rearrangement joins TRBV7-2 to TRBJ2-3; D might be TRBD1 (6 bases). CDR1 is SGHTA and CDR2 is FQGNSA in the germline V gene. V lost 5 bases and J lost 4, with 13 bases in between. This CDR3 comprises 14 residues. The CDR3 region has the DNA TGTGCCAGCAGCCCTTCAGGGGCTTCAGATACGCAGTATTTT. Translation: CASSPSGASDTQYF.

This clone was seen a handful of times. The chain carries TRBV7-9 and TRBJ2-7; TRBD1 matches 7 bases. J gave up 3 bases and V 4 bases, and 3 bases lay outside the gene matches. This CDR3 contains 13 residues. Germline V gene data show CDR1 as SEHNR and CDR2 as FQNEAQ (reference sequence). The CDR3 protein is CASSSGQYYEQYF. In DNA, the CDR3 is TGTGCCAGCAGCTCGGGACAGTACTACGAGCAGTACTTC.

The chain couples TRBV7-9 to TRBJ2-4; the match to TRBD2 covers 8 bases. The CDR3 sequence is 14 residues long. Germline V gene lookup returns CDR1 SEHNR and CDR2 FQNEAQ (reference sequence). J gave up 4 bases and V 5 bases, and 4 bases lay outside the gene matches. The CDR3 region is CASSEGLAKNIQYF. CDR3 in DNA: TGTGCCAGCAGCGAAGGACTAGCTAAAAACATTCAGTACTTC. Full variable domain (rest looked up from reference TRBV7-9 and TRBJ2-4): DTGVSQNPRHKITKRGQNVTFRCDPISEHNRLYWYRQTLGQGPEFLTYFQNEAQLEKSRLLSDRFSAERPKGSFSTLEIQRTEQGDSAMYLCASSEGLAKNIQYFGAGTRLSVL.

This chain joins TRBV18 and TRBJ1-3; the match to TRBD1 covers 7 bases. Germline CDR1 KGHSH, CDR2 LQKENI. The CDR3 extends over 16 amino acids. Germline trimming cut 0 bases from V and 4 bases from J; bases unmatched to any gene: 6. The CDR3 sequence: CASSPPTPGQGNTIYF. The CDR3 nucleotides read TGTGCCAGCTCACCACCTACACCGGGACAGGGAAACACCATATATTTT.

The chain employs TRBV19 and TRBJ2-3; D possibly matches TRBD1 or TRBD2 (5 bases each). With 6 bases removed from V and 4 bases from J, the gap between germline ends came to 14 bases. The CDR3 runs 14 residues. Germline V gene lookup returns CDR1 LNHDA and CDR2 SQIVND (reference sequence). DNA for the CDR3: TGTGCCAGTAGCTTTGGGGGAGTATCAGATACGCAGTATTTT. Protein sequence: CASSFGGVSDTQYF.

V and J are TRBV7-9 and TRBJ2-3; no firm D call. This CDR3 region has 15 residues. Trimming pared 6 bases from V and 5 bases from J, leaving 18 bases between. Germline lookup yields CDR1 SEHNR and CDR2 FQNEAQ (reference sequence). The CDR3 DNA is TGTGCCAGCAGACCTCCCCGTAGTTCAAAAGATACGCAGTATTTT. It encodes CASRPPRSSKDTQYF.

This clone has just a few counts. Other DNA sequences in this specimen translate into the identical CDR3. The rearrangement joins TRBV5-1 to TRBJ2-5; D ambiguous. The CDR3 has 11 amino acids. CDR1 is SGHRS and CDR2 is YFSETQ in the germline V gene. Trimming pared 2 bases from V and 3 bases from J, leaving 2 bases between. CDR3 loop: CASSLKETQYF. In DNA, the CDR3 is TGCGCCAGCAGCTTAAAAGAGACCCAGTACTTC.

V gene TRBV27 combines with J gene TRBJ2-6; D might be TRBD1 (7 bases). This CDR3 spans 17 amino acids. CDR1 is MNHEY, CDR2 SMNVEV, per germline (reference sequence). V was trimmed by 1 base and J by 4 bases, leaving 14 bases between them. CDR3 nucleotides: TGTGCCAGCAGTTTATGGGCCAGGGGGGCAGGGGCCAACGTCCTGACTTTC. Residues: CASSLWARGAGANVLTF.

This sequence joins TRBV19 and TRBJ2-2, with D tentatively TRBD2 (6 bases). Germline assignment: CDR1 LNHDA and CDR2 SQIVND (reference sequence). This CDR3 is built from 14 residues. Trimming removed 7 bases at V and 5 bases at J, with 14 bases between. CDR3 nucleotides: TGTGCCAGTACCCGAGTGGGGGGAACCGGGGAGCTGTTTTTT. Translating it yields CASTRVGGTGELFF.

The genes are TRBV5-4 and TRBJ2-2; no clear D gene. This CDR3 comprises 15 residues. The V end lost 6 bases, the J end lost 4 bases, and 16 bases lay between the germline ends. Germline loops: CDR1 SGHNT, CDR2 YYREEE (reference sequence). CDR3 coding DNA: TGTGCCAGCAACAAGATAGGTCCTGGCACCGGGGAGCTGTTTTTT. Its translation is CASNKIGPGTGELFF.

V is TRBV5-1 and J is TRBJ2-5; a possible D gene is TRBD2 (6 bases). Germline-derived CDR1 and CDR2 are SGHRS and YFSETQ. V was trimmed by 5 bases and J by 4 bases, leaving 21 bases between them. The CDR3 covers 16 residues. The CDR3 DNA reads as TGCGCCAGCAGGGATTCTAGCGACTTTACGGGAGAGACCCAGTACTTC. Translation gives CASRDSSDFTGETQYF.

V gene TRBV5-1 combines with J gene TRBJ2-7; 7 bases fit TRBD2. The CDR3 is 13 residues long. The germline V gene encodes CDR1 SGHRS and CDR2 YFSETQ. Unmatched junction bases numbered 6, after V lost 7 bases and J lost 2 bases. This CDR3 reads CASGAGATYEQYF. Written as DNA, the CDR3 is TGCGCCAGCGGGGCGGGAGCAACCTACGAGCAGTACTTC.

This clone was counted a single time. V gene TRBV4-2 combines with J gene TRBJ2-1; 9 nucleotides match TRBD1. This CDR3 region has 17 residues. Trimming took 5 bases from V and 6 from J; bases not matched to a gene: 14. The germline gives CDR1 LGHNA, CDR2 YNFKEQ. The CDR3 protein is CASSLAAGTGQFNEQFF. The CDR3 DNA sequence: TGTGCCAGCAGCTTGGCAGCCGGGACAGGGCAATTCAATGAGCAGTTCTTC.

On this clone itself: Other DNA sequences in the sample encode the same CDR3. The rearrangement joins TRBV7-8 to TRBJ2-7; unclear D gene. Germline V gene sequence: CDR1 SGHVS, CDR2 FQNEAQ. This CDR3 contains 14 residues. V lost 1 base and J 3 bases, leaving 10 bases between the germline ends. The CDR3 reads CASSLEVGNYEQYF. The DNA for the CDR3 is TGTGCCAGCAGCTTAGAGGTGGGGAACTACGAGCAGTACTTC.

The chain recombines TRBV28 with TRBJ2-4; D is possibly TRBD2 (6 bases). CDR1 and CDR2 from the germline V gene are MDHEN and SYDVKM. V was clipped by 5 bases and J by 4 bases, with 15 bases between them. The CDR3 has 15 amino acids. The CDR3, as DNA: TGTGCCAGCAGTCGAAAACCGGGACTTAAAAACATTCAGTACTTC. Its translation: CASSRKPGLKNIQYF.